This T cell receptor beta chain was documented in a study of early T cells in non-severe SARS-CoV-2 infection. Unique molecular identifiers (one per individual cDNA molecule) were attached. TCRdb reprocessed the 5' RACE reads via MiXCR and lists one record per CDR3 protein. The table records about 68,000 distinct CDR3 sequences, about 12% of them present only once. V lost 0 bases and J 3 bases, leaving 14 bases between the germline ends. This CDR3 contains 15 residues. Germline CDR1 reads DFQATT; CDR2 reads SNEGSKA (reference sequence). Overall study results and limits: Using VDJdb, the matching emphasized anti-spike CD8 responses while missing private and CD4 specificities.

This clonotype was counted only a few times. What it binds is unknown. This sequence originates from an adult who was a healthcare worker with PCR-confirmed SARS-CoV-2 infection or an uninfected control (not recorded which). Sequencing was performed on whole blood. The chain joins TRBV20-1 to TRBJ1-2; D call uncertain. The CDR3 region is CSARDLDLGDYGYTF. As DNA, the CDR3 is TGCAGTGCTAGAGATCTGGACTTGGGAGACTATGGCTACACCTTC.